What follows are 9 T cell receptor beta chains derived from one specimen sequenced in a study of identical twins. TCRdb passed the 5' RACE reads through MiXCR, listing each CDR3 protein once. There are around 250,000 distinct CDR3 sequences in the sample; 5% to 7% occur only once, and roughly 15% lies in the top ten. This sample also appeared in a second study, on T cells expressing NK-cell markers.

Material for sequencing was CD8+ T cells sorted from blood. The receptor source for this set is a young woman in good health.

About this clonotype: A much larger clone is a single base away; this may be a read error. The rearrangement joins TRBV7-8 to TRBJ1-1; D is unresolved. V lost 5 bases, J lost 1 base, and 5 bases lay in between. This CDR3 has 12 amino acids. Germline V gives CDR1 SGHVS, CDR2 FQNEAQ. In DNA, the CDR3 is TGTGCCAGCAGCGATAAGAACACTGAAGCTTTCTTT. Encoded protein: CASSDKNTEAFF.

This clonotype was counted many times. The chain recombines TRBV12-3 or TRBV12-4 with TRBJ2-4; no definite D call. This CDR3 comprises 14 residues. V was trimmed by 0 bases and J by 3 bases, leaving 6 bases between them. In DNA, the CDR3 is TGTGCCAGCAGTTTAGCCGGTTACAAAAACATTCAGTACTTC. Translating gives CASSLAGYKNIQYF.

Many counts were recorded for this clonotype. CDR3 region: CASSQDVGPSSTDTQYF. CDR3 DNA: TGCGCCAGCAGCCAAGATGTCGGGCCCTCTAGCACAGATACGCAGTATTTT. This chain uses TRBV4-3 with TRBJ2-3; D gene unclear. The ends were cut back, 0 bases at V and 0 bases at J, with 13 bases in the middle. From germline, CDR1 is LGHNA and CDR2 YSLEER. CDR3 size: 17 residues.

This clonotype was counted many times. The chain is built from TRBV6-1 and TRBJ1-5, with D unclear. CDR1 is MNHNS, CDR2 SASEGT, per germline. Deletions cut 7 bases from V and 5 bases from J, with 12 bases between. The CDR3 runs to 13 residues. The CDR3 DNA reads as TGTGCCAGCACGAGGGCCCGGGATCAGCCCCAGCATTTT. Encoded protein: CASTRARDQPQHF.

The chain couples TRBV20-1 to TRBJ1-4; D gene uncertain. Germline CDR1 and CDR2: DFQATT and SNEGSKA (reference sequence). V gave up 0 bases and J gave up 8 bases, with 13 bases separating them. There are 14 residues in the CDR3. Written as DNA, the CDR3 is TGCAGTGCTAGAGATTTCGGCGGCAGGGAAAAACTGTTTTTT. Residues: CSARDFGGREKLFF.

This clonotype appeared many times. The V gene is TRBV7-2, the J gene TRBJ2-3, with D perhaps TRBD1 (5 bases). The CDR3 runs 15 residues. With 3 bases removed from V and 1 base from J, the gap between germline ends came to 11 bases. Germline lookup yields CDR1 SGHTA and CDR2 FQGNSA. CDR3 amino acids: CASSLRIGGTDTQYF. The DNA of the CDR3 is TGTGCCAGCAGCTTGAGGATAGGGGGCACAGATACGCAGTATTTT. Filled out from reference TRBV7-2 and TRBJ2-3, the complete variable domain reads GAGVSQSPSNKVTEKGKDVELRCDPISGHTALYWYRQSLGQGLEFLIYFQGNSAPDKSGLPSDRFSAERTGGSVSTLTIQRTQQEDSAVYLCASSLRIGGTDTQYFGPGTRLTVL.

The V call is TRBV20-1, the J call TRBJ2-1; no clear D. Trimming shortened V by 6 bases and J by 8 bases, and 14 bases separated the two germline ends. This CDR3 region has 12 residues. Per germline, CDR1 DFQATT and CDR2 SNEGSKA (reference sequence). CDR3 sequence: CSANALADEQFF. DNA for the CDR3: TGCAGTGCAAATGCGTTAGCCGATGAGCAGTTCTTC.

The rearrangement joins TRBV3-1 to TRBJ2-1; possible D gene TRBD1, 5 bases. Trimming removed 11 bases from V and 0 bases from J, with 17 bases in between. The CDR3 contains 15 residues. The germline CDR1 and CDR2 sequences are LGHDT and YNNKEL (reference sequence). The CDR3 sequence: CACCQGDSSYNEQFF. CDR3 DNA sequence: TGTGCCTGCTGCCAAGGAGACAGCTCCTACAATGAGCAGTTCTTC.

The chain recombines TRBV9 with TRBJ2-1, with D maybe TRBD2 (5 bases). V was shortened by 4 bases and J by 7 bases, with 21 bases between the two germline ends. The CDR3 runs to 16 residues. CDR1 and CDR2 (germline): SGDLS, YYNGEE. The chain's CDR3 is CASSPGGSGRLNEQFF. The CDR3 region has the DNA TGTGCCAGCAGCCCGGGTGGGAGCGGCAGACTTAATGAGCAGTTCTTC. The variable domain in full, completed from reference TRBV9 and TRBJ2-1, reads DSGVTQTPKHLITATGQRVTLRCSPRSGDLSVYWYQQSLDQGLQFLIQYYNGEERAKGNILERFSAQQFPDLHSELNLSSLELGDSALYFCASSPGGSGRLNEQFFGPGTRLTVL.